This T cell receptor (beta chain) was obtained from a study of T cell changes during pregnancy in multiple sclerosis. Some clones are missing from TCRdb's copy, which holds only in-frame ones; the method was immunoSEQ multiplex PCR. Altogether approximately 46,000 clones are present, roughly nine tenths being singletons, with the ten largest covering approximately 8%. Germline-derived CDR1 and CDR2 are SGHVS and FQNEAQ. V was cut by 3 bases and J by 6 bases, with 12 bases left in between. The CDR3 sequence is 15 residues long. This sequence joins TRBV7-8 and TRBJ1-6; TRBD1 might be the D (5 bases). The sequenced sample was CD8+ T cells from peripheral blood mononuclear cells, obtained in the second trimester of pregnancy. The clonotype originates from a female donor with multiple sclerosis, enrolled in a pregnancy study. The CDR3 region is CASSFQGVGNSPLHF. The CDR3, as DNA: TGTGCCAGCAGCTTTCAAGGGGTTGGTAATTCACCCCTCCACTTT.